Listed here are 32 T cell receptor beta chains from one sample, sequenced in a study of molecular identifiers for immune sequencing clone quantification. From the PCR reads, TCRdb called clonotypes with MiXCR, one entry per CDR3 protein. The table has some 100,000 distinct CDR3 sequences, 35% to 40% seen once. Material for sequencing was naive CD8+ T cells from blood, with Jurkat cell RNA spiked in. This sample's subset: FACS-sorted CD8+CD4-CCR7+CD45RA+ naive T cells. The source of these receptors is a human donor in good health. Some libraries in this study had Jurkat cell RNA spiked in.

The chain is built from TRBV5-4 and TRBJ2-7; 9 nucleotides agree with TRBD1. The CDR3 has 14 amino acids. V shed 2 bases, J shed 3 bases, and the junction held 3 bases outside the gene matches. Germline CDR1 SGHNT, CDR2 YYREEE (reference sequence). The CDR3 region is CASSFRDRDYEQYF. The CDR3 DNA reads TGTGCCAGCAGCTTCCGGGACAGGGACTACGAGCAGTACTTC.

Only a few counts were recorded for this clonotype. The chain recombines TRBV6-1 with TRBJ2-7; either TRBD1 or TRBD2 may supply D (5 bases each). CDR1 is MNHNS and CDR2 is SASEGT in the germline V gene. The CDR3 spans 13 residues. The V end was cut by 7 bases, the J end by 3 bases, with 13 bases between. As DNA, the CDR3 is TGTGCCAGCAAGACGGGACCTAACTACGAGCAGTACTTC. Translation: CASKTGPNYEQYF.

The V gene is TRBV11-2, the J gene TRBJ2-1, with 12 bases that match TRBD2. CDR3 size: 17 residues. V lost 1 base, J lost 5 bases, and 6 bases stayed unmatched. Germline CDR1 and CDR2: SGHAT and FQNNGV. The CDR3 nucleotides are TGTGCCAGCAGCTTAGCCTGGACTAGCGGGATCCACAATGAGCAGTTCTTC. It translates to CASSLAWTSGIHNEQFF.

This clonotype was detected only a few times. The chain couples TRBV5-1 to TRBJ1-5; a possible D gene is TRBD1 (5 bases). CDR3 length equals 15 residues. Trimming cost V 6 bases and J 6 bases, with 19 bases left between them. In germline, CDR1 is SGHRS, CDR2 YFSETQ. The chain's CDR3 is CASKLGEGNGQPQHF. The CDR3 DNA sequence: TGCGCCAGCAAACTTGGGGAGGGGAATGGTCAGCCCCAGCATTTT.

Only a few counts were recorded for this clonotype. This sequence joins TRBV20-1 and TRBJ2-5; D call uncertain. V lost 3 bases and J 5 bases, leaving 7 bases between the germline ends. Germline V CDR1 and CDR2: DFQATT, SNEGSKA (reference sequence). The CDR3 spans 11 residues. The CDR3 DNA reads TGCAGTGCTAGTCGCTCGGAGACCCAGTACTTC. Protein sequence: CSASRSETQYF.

V is TRBV5-6 and J is TRBJ1-4, with 8 positions matching TRBD1. Trimming at V came to 4 bases and at J to 12 bases, leaving 11 bases not matched to a gene. This CDR3 has 14 residues. The germline V gene has CDR1 SGHDT and CDR2 YYEEEE. The CDR3 nucleotides are TGTGCCAGCAGCCTCGGGACAGGAAAAGAAGAACTGTTTTTT. Residues: CASSLGTGKEELFF. The complete variable domain, with remaining parts taken from reference TRBV5-6 and TRBJ1-4, reads DAGVTQSPTHLIKTRGQQVTLRCSPKSGHDTVSWYQQALGQGPQFIFQYYEEEERQRGNFPDRFSGHQFPNYSSELNVNALLLGDSALYLCASSLGTGKEELFFGSGTQLSVL.

In regard to this clonotype: A clone one base away is much larger, so this may be a read error. The CDR3 coding sequence is TGTGCCAGCAGTTCTATGGCCCCTGGGACAGCTAGCACAGCTACGCAGTATTTT. This translates into CASSSMAPGTASTATQYF. This chain connects TRBV27 to TRBJ2-3; 7 nucleotides align to TRBD1. Germline V gene sequence: CDR1 MNHEY, CDR2 SMNVEV (reference sequence). The CDR3 is 18 amino acids.

This chain connects TRBV7-2 to TRBJ1-6; D remains ambiguous. Germline V lookup: CDR1 SGHTA, CDR2 FQGNSA. Trimming took 5 bases from V and 10 from J, leaving 27 bases between them. This CDR3 has 18 amino acids. CDR3: CASSIPLRSSPLMSPLHF. The CDR3 DNA follows: TGTGCCAGCAGCATACCTTTGCGCTCAAGCCCCCTGATGTCACCCCTCCACTTT. The variable domain in full, completed from reference TRBV7-2 and TRBJ1-6, reads GAGVSQSPSNKVTEKGKDVELRCDPISGHTALYWYRQSLGQGLEFLIYFQGNSAPDKSGLPSDRFSAERTGGSVSTLTIQRTQQEDSAVYLCASSIPLRSSPLMSPLHFGNGTRLTVT.

The rearrangement links TRBV10-3 to TRBJ2-7, with unresolved D. The CDR3 contains 15 residues. Germline CDR1 ENHRY, CDR2 SYGVKD. V gave up 1 base and J gave up 0 bases, with 10 bases separating them. In nucleotides, the CDR3 is TGTGCCATCAGTGAGTTAGTTATGAGCTCCTACGAGCAGTACTTC. The encoded protein is CAISELVMSSYEQYF.

Worth noting for this clonotype: Being one base from a much bigger clone, this may be a read error. Without the conserved terminal phenylalanine or tryptophan, this CDR3 likely stems from a read error. V is TRBV7-2 and J is TRBJ2-7, with TRBD2 matching 11 bases. From germline, CDR1 is SGHTA and CDR2 FQGNSA. CDR3 length: 14 residues. The trim removed 6 bases at V and 5 bases at J, leaving 6 bases unmatched. In nucleotides, the CDR3 is TGTGCCAGCAGTCTAGAGACTAGCGGGAACGAGCAGTACATC. Its protein product is CASSLETSGNEQYI.

This clonotype was detected only a few times. The chain couples TRBV3-1 to TRBJ2-7; no clear D gene. This CDR3 region has 12 residues. The V end was cut by 10 bases, the J end by 3 bases, with 13 bases between. In germline, CDR1 is LGHDT, CDR2 YNNKEL (reference sequence). The CDR3 DNA follows: TGTGCCACCGAGGCTCCGGGCTACGAGCAGTACTTC. Amino acid sequence: CATEAPGYEQYF.

Of note for this clonotype: Given a much more abundant clone one base away, this may be a read error. The chain carries TRBV6-6 and TRBJ2-4; perhaps TRBD1 as D (5 bases). The CDR3 length is 11 residues. Germline lookup yields CDR1 MNHNY and CDR2 SVGAGI (reference sequence). The CDR3 spells CAGSPRTMMYF. In nucleotides, the CDR3 is TGTGCCGGCAGCCCCCGGACAATGATGTACTTC.

This clonotype showed up just a few times. This CDR3 reads CASTGTVIPGLADLLSANEQFF. CDR3 nucleotides: TGTGCCAGCACTGGGACAGTGATTCCGGGACTAGCGGATCTTTTATCCGCCAATGAGCAGTTCTTC. V usage is TRBV6-5 and J usage is TRBJ2-1; TRBD2 aligns across 11 bases. Germline V lookup: CDR1 MNHEY, CDR2 SVGAGI. V was pared by 7 bases and J by 6 bases, with 29 bases of the junction left unmatched. CDR3 length: 22 amino acids.

This clonotype has a handful of counts. This chain links TRBV5-4 with TRBJ2-6; D not resolved. This CDR3 has 15 residues. The V end lost 2 bases, the J end lost 4 bases, and 10 bases lay between the germline ends. Germline assignment: CDR1 SGHNT and CDR2 YYREEE (reference sequence). CDR3 nucleotide sequence: TGTGCCAGCAGCTTACGAGTCGGCGGGGCCAACGTCCTGACTTTC. As protein: CASSLRVGGANVLTF.

J is TRBJ2-2 and V is TRBV3-1, with a tentative D call TRBD1 (6 bases). Germline-derived CDR1 and CDR2 are LGHDT and YNNKEL (reference sequence). The CDR3 sequence is 17 residues long. V lost 3 bases and J 1 base, leaving 15 bases between the germline ends. For the CDR3, the DNA is TGTGCCAGCAGCCACCACCTACCGGGACAGAACACCGGGGAGCTGTTTTTT. This translates into CASSHHLPGQNTGELFF.

This clonotype occurred a few times. A much more abundant neighbour one base away suggests this may be a read error. The rearrangement links TRBV29-1 to TRBJ2-7; D is uncertain. The CDR3 length is 11 residues. The ends were cut back, 4 bases at V and 5 bases at J, with 9 bases in the middle. The germline CDR1 and CDR2 sequences are SQVTM and ANQGSEA. The CDR3 nucleotides are TGCAGCGTTGCCGGCCCCCACGAGCAGTACTTC. Its translation is CSVAGPHEQYF.

Only a few counts were recorded for this clonotype. V is TRBV27 and J is TRBJ2-7; TRBD1 aligns across 7 bases. CDR3 size: 15 residues. Trimming at V came to 4 bases and at J to 2 bases, leaving 8 bases not matched to a gene. CDR1 MNHEY and CDR2 SMNVEV come from the germline V gene (reference sequence). CDR3 coding DNA: TGTGCCAGCAGTTACGCCGGGACAGCCGCCTACGAGCAGTACTTC. Its protein is CASSYAGTAAYEQYF.

A few counts support this clonotype. The chain uses TRBV9 and TRBJ1-1; no definite D call. Trimming took off 2 bases at V and 1 base at J, with 6 bases between the two ends. The CDR3 contains 13 residues. CDR1 is SGDLS and CDR2 is YYNGEE in the germline V gene. This chain's CDR3 is CASSVPPNTEAFF. In DNA form, the CDR3 reads TGTGCCAGCAGCGTCCCACCGAACACTGAAGCTTTCTTT.

As for this clonotype: This CDR3 is missing its conserved last phenylalanine or tryptophan, likely due to a read error. The chain employs TRBV4-1 and TRBJ1-6; 8 bases agree with TRBD1. Germline assignment: CDR1 MGHRA and CDR2 YSYEKL. CDR3 length: 18 residues. V gave up 4 bases and J gave up 0 bases; unmatched junction bases: 8. CDR3 amino acids: CASSLGQGQSSYNSPLHY. Here the CDR3 DNA reads TGCGCCAGCAGCCTCGGACAGGGCCAAAGCTCCTATAATTCACCCCTCCACTAT.

Notes on this clonotype: One end of the junction is discordant with germline, which a read error may explain. This chain uses TRBV4-3 with TRBJ1-3; TRBD1 is a possible D gene (5 bases). The CDR3 has 14 amino acids. CDR1 LGHNA and CDR2 YSLEER come from the germline V gene. The CDR3 DNA is TGCGCCAGCAGCCAATGGGACTCTGGAAACACCACATATTTT. It yields the protein CASSQWDSGNTTYF.

This clonotype has a count of ten or more. This chain connects TRBV6-6 to TRBJ1-1; D is unclear. From germline, CDR1 is MNHNY and CDR2 SVGAGI (reference sequence). The V end lost 7 bases, the J end lost 1 base, and 7 bases lay between the germline ends. The CDR3 covers 12 residues. Written as DNA, the CDR3 is TGTGCCAGCATAGGCGAGAACACTGAAGCTTTCTTT. Amino acid sequence: CASIGENTEAFF.

In nucleotides, the CDR3 is TGTGCCAGCAGGCAACAGGGACCCTTGAACGCAGATACGCAGTATTTT. Translation: CASRQQGPLNADTQYF. V and J are TRBV7-9 and TRBJ2-3; possibly TRBD1 for D (6 bases). Germline values: CDR1 SEHNR, CDR2 FQNEAQ (reference sequence). Trimming removed 6 bases at V and 4 bases at J, with 20 bases between. This CDR3 is built from 16 residues.

This clonotype was seen only a few times. CDR3 nucleotides: TGTGCCAGTAGACAGGGACCCTACGAGCAGTACTTC. Protein sequence: CASRQGPYEQYF. The rearrangement joins TRBV12-3 or TRBV12-4 to TRBJ2-7, with TRBD1 matching over 7 bases. The CDR3 is 12 residues long. The junction had 4 bases not matched to a gene; V was cut back by 9 bases and J by 2 bases.

This clonotype was observed a few times. In DNA form, the CDR3 reads TGTGCCAGCAGCTTAGCAGGAGGGGCCGAGGAGAACACTGAAGCTTTCTTT. This gives the protein CASSLAGGAEENTEAFF. This chain links TRBV7-9 with TRBJ1-1; D is perhaps TRBD1 (5 bases). With 0 bases removed from V and 1 base from J, the gap between germline ends came to 15 bases. CDR3 length equals 17 residues. Per germline, CDR1 SEHNR and CDR2 FQNEAQ (reference sequence).

This clonotype was picked up a small number of times. The V gene is TRBV12-3 or TRBV12-4, the J gene TRBJ2-2; no reliable D call. The ends were cut back, 3 bases at V and 1 base at J, with 3 bases in the middle. This CDR3 is built from 13 residues. The chain's CDR3 is CASSFENTGELFF. The CDR3 DNA sequence: TGTGCCAGCAGTTTTGAGAACACCGGGGAGCTGTTTTTT.

J is TRBJ2-7 and V is TRBV7-9; tentative D call: TRBD1 (6 bases). The end of the DNA fits TRBJ2-1 better, so the J call may be wrong. The CDR3 loop spans 13 amino acids. CDR1 is SEHNR and CDR2 is FQNEAQ in the germline V gene (reference sequence). The CDR3 region is CASSSGQSYEQFF. The CDR3 DNA reads TGTGCCAGCAGCTCCGGACAGTCCTACGAGCAGTTCTTC.

This chain connects TRBV28 to TRBJ2-4, with D tentatively TRBD1 (6 bases). With 5 bases removed from V and 7 bases from J, the gap between germline ends came to 21 bases. This CDR3 is 16 amino acids long. Germline lookup yields CDR1 MDHEN and CDR2 SYDVKM. CDR3 sequence (DNA): TGTGCCAGCAGTGCGACAGGTATAAGCGAGTTGAACATTCAGTACTTC. Translation: CASSATGISELNIQYF.

About this clonotype: Sequence at one end of the junction differs from germline and may be a read error. The rearrangement links TRBV12-3 or TRBV12-4 to TRBJ2-7; D may be TRBD1 (7 bases). The CDR3 is 17 residues long. CDR3 nucleotides: TGTGCCGGCAGTTTTTCCCGAAGGAGGGGGCTTTCCTACGAGCAGTACTTC. Protein product: CAGSFSRRRGLSYEQYF.

In the case of this clonotype: Germline and junction disagree at one end, which may indicate a read error. The chain is built from TRBV12-3 or TRBV12-4 and TRBJ2-7; a weak D match, TRBD2 (5 bases). The CDR3 consists of 13 residues. The CDR3 DNA reads as TGTGCCAGCAATAAGCCGGGGTCCTACGGGCAGTACTTC. This translates into CASNKPGSYGQYF.

As for this clonotype: A junction boundary mismatches the germline segment, possibly from a read error. CDR3 loop: CASSRPQDSEQNF. Written as DNA, the CDR3 is TGCGCCAGCAGCCGACCCCAGGACTCGGAGCAGAACTTC. The chain is built from TRBV4-1 and TRBJ2-7, with TRBD2 as a possible D gene (5 bases). Germline V CDR1 and CDR2: MGHRA, YSYEKL. The CDR3 extends over 13 amino acids.

This clonotype was seen ten or more times. The rearrangement uses TRBV12-3 or TRBV12-4 and TRBJ2-3, with D unresolved. CDR3 length: 15 amino acids. V was cut by 5 bases and J by 0 bases, with 12 bases left in between. The chain's CDR3 is CASSDSVLSTDTQYF. The CDR3, as DNA: TGTGCCAGCAGTGACTCCGTCCTTAGCACAGATACGCAGTATTTT.

To note about this clonotype: Because the CDR3 is missing its conserved closing phenylalanine or tryptophan, this is likely a read error. It is unclear where the CDR3 begins or ends on the DNA, so no DNA is shown, and the CDR3 is as TCRdb lists it. The chain uses TRBV7-3 and TRBJ2-2; TRBD2, the D gene given by the table, was not confirmed from the DNA. From germline, CDR1 is SGHTA and CDR2 FQGTGA. The CDR3 is made up of 16 amino acids, end residues included. This chain's CDR3 is CASSPLAGSNTGELII.